This is a list of T cell receptor beta chains from one sample in a study of shared clonotypes between healthy human individuals. Clones were read by immunoSEQ multiplex PCR, and TCRdb kept only the in-frame ones, dropping some. The sample consists of hundreds of thousands of clones, roughly 96% of them appearing once. Sequenced input: naive CD8+ T cells sorted from blood. The receptor source for this set is a woman in her thirties in good health. Both conserved end residues are part of each CDR3. A D gene is named only where the DNA matches it firmly. Size is omitted from some rows. Given values are once, few, many or a class for expanded clones.

abundance	v_gene	d_gene	j_gene	CDR3aa
-	TRBV28	-	TRBJ1-2	CASRRSSRAYGYTF
few	TRBV30	-	TRBJ2-1	CAWSVGFDEQFF
-	TRBV4-1	TRBD1	TRBJ1-1	CASTDRQGANEAFF
-	TRBV28	TRBD2	TRBJ2-5	CASSLFSLAGAEGETQYF
-	TRBV27	TRBD2	TRBJ2-7	CASSPTSAFYEQYF
-	TRBV7-6	TRBD2	TRBJ2-1	CASTFPPSGGRYNEQFF
-	TRBV7-9	-	TRBJ1-2	CASSFNAGDGYTF
once	TRBV11-2	-	TRBJ2-7	CASSSTGLMAYEQYF
-	TRBV6-1	TRBD1	TRBJ1-1	CATATGLPEAFF
-	TRBV7-3	TRBD2	TRBJ2-7	CASSQGLASTYEQYF
-	TRBV2	-	TRBJ2-7	CASTTGAGEQYF
-	TRBV27	TRBD2	TRBJ2-7	CASSPRTSGSAYF
-	TRBV27	TRBD2	TRBJ2-1	CASSLLLAGGPWEQFF
-	TRBV6-1	-	TRBJ1-4	CASSATSLTNEKLFF
-	TRBV7-2	TRBD2	TRBJ2-1	CASSLRTSGYNEQFF
-	TRBV13	TRBD1	TRBJ2-1	CASSTRDRGLNNEQFF
-	TRBV11-2	-	TRBJ1-1	CASSLGGTNEAFF
-	TRBV2	TRBD2	TRBJ2-7	CASSEAAGVTYEQYF
-	TRBV5-6	-	TRBJ1-2	CASSLGAPRRRAYGYTF
-	TRBV4-1	TRBD1	TRBJ1-1	CASSQHWTGNTEAFF
once	TRBV7-9	-	TRBJ1-2	CASSPDGGGPYGYTF
-	TRBV7-9	TRBD2	TRBJ2-5	CASSWDSGRGVETQYF
-	TRBV7-8	TRBD2	TRBJ2-1	CASGSPRLAGTSHHNEQFF
-	TRBV27	TRBD1	TRBJ1-1	CASSLNRGQTEAFF
-	TRBV9	TRBD1	TRBJ1-1	CASSARQGGNTEAFF
-	TRBV27	-	TRBJ1-1	CASRTGWAEAFF
-	TRBV11-2	TRBD1	TRBJ1-5	CASSFRWDRENRQPQHF
once	TRBV5-4	-	TRBJ1-4	CASGAGMELFF
-	TRBV13	-	TRBJ2-7	CASSLGNVYEQYF
-	TRBV28	-	TRBJ2-7	CASSPPTGFYEQYF
-	TRBV11-2	-	TRBJ2-2	CASSPFSGTPNTGELFF